This record looks at one T cell receptor (beta chain) sequence and its context. Its antigen is unidentified. This sample stems from a study of beta chain features in type 1 diabetes. Sequencing targeted expressed TCRB transcripts, as all isolated RNA had been reverse transcribed. TCRdb keeps only in-frame clones here, not all; method: immunoSEQ multiplex PCR. This table holds around 600,000 clones, 12% found once. The CDR3 sequence is 14 residues long. Germline CDR1 MNHEY, CDR2 SVGAGI. V shed 5 bases and J shed 2 bases, with 11 bases lying between them. Purity of each sorted population was above 95%. Study conclusions and caveats: The analysis here could not establish whether HLA type shapes TCRB rearrangement. PCR might pick shorter templates more often, in the same way for patients and controls. Researchers report that Type 1 diabetes patients had moderately but significantly shorter TCRB CDR3s across all four CD4+ subsets. Insertion counts at VDJ junctions were lower in type 1 diabetes patients, who also showed more deletions there.

The sequence came from a man aged 25 to 45 with type 1 diabetes. Material for sequencing was naive CD4+ T cells from blood. The J gene is TRBJ2-3, the V gene TRBV6-5; no reliable D call. The CDR3 DNA follows: TGTGCCAGCAGTCCTAAAGCTTACACAGATACGCAGTATTTT. Protein: CASSPKAYTDTQYF.